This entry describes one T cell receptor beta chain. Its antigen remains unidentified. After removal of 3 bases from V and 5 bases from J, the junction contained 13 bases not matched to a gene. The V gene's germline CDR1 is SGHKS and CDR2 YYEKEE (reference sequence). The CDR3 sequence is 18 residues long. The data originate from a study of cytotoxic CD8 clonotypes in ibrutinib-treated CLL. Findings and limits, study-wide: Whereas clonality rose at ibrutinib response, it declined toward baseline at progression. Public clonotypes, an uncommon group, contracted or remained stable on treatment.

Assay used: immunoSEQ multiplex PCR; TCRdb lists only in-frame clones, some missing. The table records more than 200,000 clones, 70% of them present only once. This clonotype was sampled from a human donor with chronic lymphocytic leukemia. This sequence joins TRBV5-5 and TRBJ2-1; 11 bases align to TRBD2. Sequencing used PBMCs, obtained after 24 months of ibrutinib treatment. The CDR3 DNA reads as TGTGCCAGCAGCTCGACCGGGGCGTCGGGACTAGCGGACAATGAGCAGTTCTTC. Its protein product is CASSSTGASGLADNEQFF. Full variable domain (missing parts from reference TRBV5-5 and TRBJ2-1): DAGVTQSPTHLIKTRGQQVTLRCSPISGHKSVSWYQQVLGQGPQFIFQYYEKEERGRGNFPDRFSARQFPNYSSELNVNALLLGDSALYLCASSSTGASGLADNEQFFGPGTRLTVL.